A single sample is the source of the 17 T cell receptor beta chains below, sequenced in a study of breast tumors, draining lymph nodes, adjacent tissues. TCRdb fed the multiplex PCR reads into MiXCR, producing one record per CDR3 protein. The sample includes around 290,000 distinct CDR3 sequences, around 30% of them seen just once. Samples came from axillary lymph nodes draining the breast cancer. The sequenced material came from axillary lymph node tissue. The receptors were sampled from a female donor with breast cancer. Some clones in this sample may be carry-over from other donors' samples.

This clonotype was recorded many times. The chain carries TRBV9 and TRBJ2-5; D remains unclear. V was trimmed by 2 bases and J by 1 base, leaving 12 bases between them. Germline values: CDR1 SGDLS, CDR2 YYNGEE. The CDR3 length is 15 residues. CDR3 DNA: TGTGCCAGCAGCGTGAGGCCCCACCCCCAAGAGACCCAGTACTTC. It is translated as CASSVRPHPQETQYF.

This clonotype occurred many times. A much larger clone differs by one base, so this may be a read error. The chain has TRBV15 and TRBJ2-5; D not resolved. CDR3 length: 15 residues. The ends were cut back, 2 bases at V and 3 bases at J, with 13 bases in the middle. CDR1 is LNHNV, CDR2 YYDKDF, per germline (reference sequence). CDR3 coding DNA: TGTGCCACCAGCAGATACCCGACTGGGGAAGAGACCCAGTACTTC. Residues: CATSRYPTGEETQYF.

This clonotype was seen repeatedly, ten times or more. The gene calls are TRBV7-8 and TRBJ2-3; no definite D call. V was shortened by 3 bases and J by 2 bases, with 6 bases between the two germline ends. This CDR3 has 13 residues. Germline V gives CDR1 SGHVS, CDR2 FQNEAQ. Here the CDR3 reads CASSFSTTDTQYF. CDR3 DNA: TGTGCCAGCAGCTTTTCCACCACAGATACGCAGTATTTT.

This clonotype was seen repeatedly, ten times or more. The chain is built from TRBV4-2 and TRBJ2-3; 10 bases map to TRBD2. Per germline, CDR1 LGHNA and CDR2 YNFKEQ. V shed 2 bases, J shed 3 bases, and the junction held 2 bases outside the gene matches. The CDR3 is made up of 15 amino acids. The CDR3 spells CASSQSSGSTDTQYF. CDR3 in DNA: TGTGCCAGCAGCCAATCTAGCGGGAGTACAGATACGCAGTATTTT.

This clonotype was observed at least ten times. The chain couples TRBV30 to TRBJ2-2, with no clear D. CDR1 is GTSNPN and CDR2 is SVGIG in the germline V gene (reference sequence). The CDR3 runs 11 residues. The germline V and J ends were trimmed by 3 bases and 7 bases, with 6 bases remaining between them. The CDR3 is CAWSQNGELFF. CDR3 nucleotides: TGTGCCTGGAGCCAGAACGGGGAGCTGTTTTTT. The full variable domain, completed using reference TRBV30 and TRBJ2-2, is SQTIHQWPATLVQPVGSPLSLECTVEGTSNPNLYWYRQAAGRGLQLLFYSVGIGQISSEVPQNLSASRPQDRQFILSSKKLLLSDSGFYLCAWSQNGELFFGEGSRLTVL.

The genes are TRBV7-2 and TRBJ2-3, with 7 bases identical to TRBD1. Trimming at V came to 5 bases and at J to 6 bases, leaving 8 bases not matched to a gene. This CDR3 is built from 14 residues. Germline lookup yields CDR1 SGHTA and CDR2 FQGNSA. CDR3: CASSRDRVPDTQYF. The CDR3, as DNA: TGTGCCAGCAGCCGGGACAGAGTTCCTGATACGCAGTATTTT. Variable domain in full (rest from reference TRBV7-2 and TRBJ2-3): GAGVSQSPSNKVTEKGKDVELRCDPISGHTALYWYRQSLGQGLEFLIYFQGNSAPDKSGLPSDRFSAERTGGSVSTLTIQRTQQEDSAVYLCASSRDRVPDTQYFGPGTRLTVL.

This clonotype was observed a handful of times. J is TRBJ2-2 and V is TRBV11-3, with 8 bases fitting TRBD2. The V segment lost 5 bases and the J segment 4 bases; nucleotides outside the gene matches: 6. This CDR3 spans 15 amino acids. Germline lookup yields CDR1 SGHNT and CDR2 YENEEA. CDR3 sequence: CASSLVAGTTGELFF. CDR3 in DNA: TGTGCCAGCAGCCTAGTAGCGGGAACCACCGGGGAGCTGTTTTTT.

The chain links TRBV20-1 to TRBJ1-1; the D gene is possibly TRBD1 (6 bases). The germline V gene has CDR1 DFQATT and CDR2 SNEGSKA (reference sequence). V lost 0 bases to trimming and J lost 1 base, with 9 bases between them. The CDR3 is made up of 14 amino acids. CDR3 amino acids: CSARDGQTNTEAFF. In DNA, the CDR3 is TGCAGTGCTAGAGATGGACAGACGAACACTGAAGCTTTCTTT.

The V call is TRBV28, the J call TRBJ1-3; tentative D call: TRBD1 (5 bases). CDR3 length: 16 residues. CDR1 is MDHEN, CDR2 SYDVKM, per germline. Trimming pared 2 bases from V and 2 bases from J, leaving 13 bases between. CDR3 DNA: TGTGCCAGCAGTTTAGGATGGGGGTTGCCTGGAAACACCATATATTTT. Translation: CASSLGWGLPGNTIYF.

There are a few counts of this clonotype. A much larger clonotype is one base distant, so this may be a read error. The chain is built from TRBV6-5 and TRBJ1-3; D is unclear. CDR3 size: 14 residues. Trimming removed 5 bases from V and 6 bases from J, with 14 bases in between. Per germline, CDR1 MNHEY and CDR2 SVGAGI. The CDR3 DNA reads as TGTGCCAGCAGTCACAGTCCTGGCGAAAACACCATATATTTT. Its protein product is CASSHSPGENTIYF.

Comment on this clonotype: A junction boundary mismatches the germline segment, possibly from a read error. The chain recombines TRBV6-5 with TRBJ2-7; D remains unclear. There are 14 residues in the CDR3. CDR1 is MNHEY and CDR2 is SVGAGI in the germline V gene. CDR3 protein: CASSHSVPSYEQYF. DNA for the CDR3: TGTGCCAGCAGTCACTCGGTCCCCAGCTACGAGCAGTACTTC.

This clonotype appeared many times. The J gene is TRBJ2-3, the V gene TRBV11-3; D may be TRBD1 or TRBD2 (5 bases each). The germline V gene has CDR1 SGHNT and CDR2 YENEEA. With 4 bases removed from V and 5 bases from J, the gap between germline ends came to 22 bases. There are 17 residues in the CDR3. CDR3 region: CASSSGPGPLVRDTQYF. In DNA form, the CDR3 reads TGTGCCAGCAGCTCGGGGCCGGGCCCGTTGGTGAGAGATACGCAGTATTTT.

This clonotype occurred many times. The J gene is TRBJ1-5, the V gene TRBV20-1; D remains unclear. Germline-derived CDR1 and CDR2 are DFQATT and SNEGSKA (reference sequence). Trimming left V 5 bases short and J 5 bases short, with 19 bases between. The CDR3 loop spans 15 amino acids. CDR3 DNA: TGCAGTGCTTTGGGTGTCCGGGGTTACGATCAGCCCCAGCATTTT. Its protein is CSALGVRGYDQPQHF.

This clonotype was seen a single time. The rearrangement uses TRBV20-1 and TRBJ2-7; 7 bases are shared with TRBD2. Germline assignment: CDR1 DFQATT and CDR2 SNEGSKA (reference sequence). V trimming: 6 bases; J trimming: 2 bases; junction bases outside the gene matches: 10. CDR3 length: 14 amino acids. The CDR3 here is CSAQLAPLPYEQYF. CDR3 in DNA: TGCAGTGCCCAACTAGCGCCCTTACCCTACGAGCAGTACTTC.

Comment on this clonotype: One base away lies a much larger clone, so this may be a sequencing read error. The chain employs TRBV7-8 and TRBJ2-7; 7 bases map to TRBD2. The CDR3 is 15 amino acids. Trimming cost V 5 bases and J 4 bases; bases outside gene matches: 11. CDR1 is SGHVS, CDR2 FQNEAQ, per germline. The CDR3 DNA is TGTGCCAGCAGCCCACAGACTGCGGGAGTTTACGAGCAGTACTTC. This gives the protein CASSPQTAGVYEQYF.

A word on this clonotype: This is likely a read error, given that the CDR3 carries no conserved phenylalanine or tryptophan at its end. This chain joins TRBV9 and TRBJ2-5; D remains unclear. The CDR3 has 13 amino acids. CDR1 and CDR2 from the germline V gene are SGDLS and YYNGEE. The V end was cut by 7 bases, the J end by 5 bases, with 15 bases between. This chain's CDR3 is CASGATTPETQYL. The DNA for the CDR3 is TGTGCCAGCGGCGCCACGACCCCGGAGACCCAGTACCTC.

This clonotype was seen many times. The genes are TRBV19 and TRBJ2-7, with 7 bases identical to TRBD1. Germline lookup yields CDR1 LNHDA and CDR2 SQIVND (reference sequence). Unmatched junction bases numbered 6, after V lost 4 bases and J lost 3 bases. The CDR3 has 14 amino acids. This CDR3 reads CASSRVAGGYEQYF. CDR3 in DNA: TGTGCCAGTAGTAGAGTGGCAGGGGGCTACGAGCAGTACTTC.